This T cell receptor beta chain was found in a study of blood T cell repertoires in COVID-19. At the level of the study: From the United States, Italy and Spain came samples of acute and convalescent COVID-19. Sources were T cells, B-cell-depleted T cells, or PBMCs; the material itself was cDNA or gDNA.

Original processing notes: Reference gene primer amplification in the assay estimated nucleated cell counts. TCRdb's table, derived via immunoSEQ multiplex PCR, lists solely in-frame clones and lacks some. V and J calls and clone size are given by that table; D and trimming were obtained from the DNA. The sample consists of 300,000 to 400,000 clones, about four fifths of them appearing once. This CDR3 comprises 13 residues. V dropped 6 bases and J dropped 5 bases, with 13 bases sitting between them. This chain links TRBV12-3 or TRBV12-4 with TRBJ1-1, with D unresolved. The sequenced material came from peripheral blood. The clonotype originates from a man under 40 with active or convalescent COVID-19. This chain's CDR3 is CASRFGRETEAFF. The CDR3 DNA reads TGTGCCAGCAGGTTTGGGAGGGAGACTGAAGCTTTCTTT.